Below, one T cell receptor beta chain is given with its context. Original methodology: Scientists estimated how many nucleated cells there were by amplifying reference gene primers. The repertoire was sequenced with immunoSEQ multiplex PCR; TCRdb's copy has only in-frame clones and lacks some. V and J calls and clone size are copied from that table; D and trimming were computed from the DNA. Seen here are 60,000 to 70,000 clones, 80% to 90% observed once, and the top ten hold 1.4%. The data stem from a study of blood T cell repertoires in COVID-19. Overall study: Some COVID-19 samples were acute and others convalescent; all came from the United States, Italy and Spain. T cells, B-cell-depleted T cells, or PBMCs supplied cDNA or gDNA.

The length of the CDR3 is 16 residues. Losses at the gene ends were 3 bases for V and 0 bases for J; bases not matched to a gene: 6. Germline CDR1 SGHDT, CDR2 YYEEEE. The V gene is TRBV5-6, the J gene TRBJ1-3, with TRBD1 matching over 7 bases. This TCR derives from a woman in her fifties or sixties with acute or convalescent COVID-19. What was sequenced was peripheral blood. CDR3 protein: CASSYDRESSGNTIYF. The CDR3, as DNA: TGTGCCAGCAGCTACGACAGGGAATCCTCTGGAAACACCATATATTTT.